This passage covers 32 T cell receptor beta chains from one sample sequenced in a study of T cells after yellow fever vaccination. MiXCR was run by TCRdb on the 5' RACE reads, yielding one entry per CDR3 protein. This sample has some 350,000 distinct CDR3 sequences; about 4% occur once, and the top ten carry roughly 26%. This specimen consisted of PBMCs, obtained 5 days after the yellow fever booster vaccination. These receptors were collected from a man aged 18 to 29 who received the YFV17D yellow fever vaccine.

This clonotype was detected only a few times. The chain employs TRBV18 and TRBJ2-7, with a possible D match to TRBD1 (6 bases). The CDR3 runs 13 residues. V lost 3 bases to trimming and J lost 5 bases, with 11 bases between them. Germline values: CDR1 KGHSH, CDR2 LQKENI. The CDR3 sequence: CASSPRDNDEQYF. In nucleotides, the CDR3 is TGTGCCAGCTCACCCCGGGACAACGACGAGCAGTACTTC.

The J gene is TRBJ2-4, the V gene TRBV30, with D perhaps matching TRBD2 (6 bases). The CDR3 runs 16 residues. V was clipped by 5 bases and J by 2 bases, with 19 bases between them. Germline CDR1 reads GTSNPN; CDR2 reads SVGIG (reference sequence). CDR3 DNA: TGTGCCTGGGGGTCTGGTGGCGGGAACCCCAAAAACATTCAGTACTTC. As protein: CAWGSGGGNPKNIQYF.

V usage is TRBV24-1 and J usage is TRBJ2-5; TRBD2 aligns across 11 bases. Germline V gene data show CDR1 as KGHDR and CDR2 as SFDVKD. There are 16 residues in the CDR3. V was pared by 3 bases and J by 5 bases, with 7 bases of the junction left unmatched. This CDR3 reads CATSDPSLAGVETQYF. The DNA of the CDR3 is TGTGCCACCAGTGATCCGTCACTAGCGGGGGTTGAGACCCAGTACTTC.

This clonotype was counted between two and nine times. This chain links TRBV10-3 with TRBJ2-5; the D is unclear. The CDR3 extends over 12 amino acids. V gave up 0 bases and J gave up 5 bases, with 4 bases separating them. Germline lookup yields CDR1 ENHRY and CDR2 SYGVKD. The chain's CDR3 is CAISESEETQYF. The DNA for the CDR3 is TGTGCCATCAGTGAGTCTGAGGAGACCCAGTACTTC.

The genes are TRBV18 and TRBJ1-4; D is undetermined. The CDR3 contains 15 residues. V lost 1 base, J lost 7 bases, and 13 bases lay in between. Germline CDR1 KGHSH, CDR2 LQKENI. The CDR3 spells CASSPRRADGEKLFF. The DNA for the CDR3 is TGTGCCAGCTCACCACGGCGGGCGGATGGTGAAAAACTGTTTTTT.

The sample holds a few counts of this clonotype. The J gene is TRBJ2-3, the V gene TRBV20-1; tentatively, D is TRBD1 or TRBD2 (5 bases each). Trimming removed 7 bases from V and 3 bases from J, with 11 bases in between. This CDR3 is 12 amino acids long. Germline V CDR1 and CDR2: DFQATT, SNEGSKA (reference sequence). CDR3 DNA: TGCAGTGTACCCTGGGGGACAGATACGCAGTATTTT. This gives the protein CSVPWGTDTQYF.

The genes are TRBV7-8 and TRBJ1-1, with D unresolved. With 7 bases removed from V and 0 bases from J, the gap between germline ends came to 15 bases. Germline V gene sequence: CDR1 SGHVS, CDR2 FQNEAQ. The CDR3 totals 15 residues. Here the CDR3 reads CASTKGWGMNTEAFF. The DNA for the CDR3 is TGTGCCAGCACCAAGGGTTGGGGAATGAACACTGAAGCTTTCTTT.

This clonotype appeared many times. The chain joins TRBV20-1 to TRBJ2-1; D is perhaps TRBD2 (5 bases). Trimming stripped 6 bases from V and 3 bases from J, with 18 bases between. Germline-derived CDR1 and CDR2 are DFQATT and SNEGSKA (reference sequence). This CDR3 has 15 amino acids. The CDR3 here is CSAGIGPSGYNEQFF. The DNA of the CDR3 is TGCAGTGCCGGGATCGGCCCAAGCGGCTACAATGAGCAGTTCTTC.

The V gene is TRBV9, the J gene TRBJ2-2; D is unclear. The CDR3 runs to 12 residues. V was shortened by 1 base and J by 5 bases, with 3 bases between the two germline ends. In germline, CDR1 is SGDLS, CDR2 YYNGEE. In DNA, the CDR3 is TGTGCCAGCAGCGTATTGACCGGGGAGCTGTTTTTT. It encodes CASSVLTGELFF.

V gene TRBV5-1 combines with J gene TRBJ1-6; possibly TRBD1 for D (5 bases). The CDR3 has 13 amino acids. CDR1 SGHRS and CDR2 YFSETQ come from the germline V gene. V was shortened by 0 bases and J by 10 bases, with 8 bases between the two germline ends. CDR3 in DNA: TGCGCCAGCAGCTTGGTAACAGGATCACCCCTCCACTTT. The encoded protein is CASSLVTGSPLHF.

The chain has TRBV18 and TRBJ2-5, with TRBD1 matching 9 bases. Per germline, CDR1 KGHSH and CDR2 LQKENI. The CDR3 consists of 14 residues. V trimming: 3 bases; J trimming: 6 bases; junction bases outside the gene matches: 5. CDR3 nucleotide sequence: TGTGCCAGCTCACCCCAGACAGGGGGTAAGACCCAGTACTTC. The encoded protein is CASSPQTGGKTQYF. Combining the CDR3 with reference TRBV18 and TRBJ2-5 gives the whole variable domain NAGVMQNPRHLVRRRGQEARLRCSPMKGHSHVYWYRQLPEEGLKFMVYLQKENIIDESGMPKERFSAEFPKEGPSILRIQQVVRGDSAAYFCASSPQTGGKTQYFGPGTRLLVL.

This clonotype has at least ten counts. The chain combines TRBV24-1 with TRBJ2-1; possible D gene TRBD1, 6 bases. CDR3 length: 12 amino acids. Looked up from germline, CDR1 is KGHDR and CDR2 is SFDVKD. Trimming shortened V by 5 bases and J by 7 bases, and 8 bases separated the two germline ends. The CDR3 here is CATSAQGNEQFF. The CDR3 DNA reads as TGTGCCACCAGTGCACAGGGAAATGAGCAGTTCTTC.

This clonotype was detected many times. V and J are TRBV20-1 and TRBJ2-5; 7 bases are a match to TRBD2. J lost 5 bases, V lost 0 bases, and 12 bases had no gene match. Per germline, CDR1 DFQATT and CDR2 SNEGSKA (reference sequence). The length of the CDR3 is 16 residues. CDR3 in amino acids: CSARDDRGGRRETQYF. DNA of the CDR3: TGCAGTGCTAGAGATGATCGCGGGGGACGAAGGGAGACCCAGTACTTC.

This chain connects TRBV5-1 to TRBJ1-3, with D unresolved. Trimming removed 0 bases at V and 4 bases at J, with 8 bases between. The CDR3 contains 14 residues. Germline assignment: CDR1 SGHRS and CDR2 YFSETQ. In DNA, the CDR3 is TGCGCCAGCAGCTTGGGCCCGGGAGGAAACACCATATATTTT. Protein: CASSLGPGGNTIYF.

The CDR3 spells CASSAQAAGYTF. DNA of the CDR3: TGTGCCAGCAGCGCACAGGCAGCGGGCTACACCTTC. The genes are TRBV7-2 and TRBJ1-2; perhaps TRBD1 as D (5 bases). Germline V lookup: CDR1 SGHTA, CDR2 FQGNSA. Trimming pared 5 bases from V and 8 bases from J, leaving 12 bases between. The CDR3 totals 12 residues.

This sequence joins TRBV5-4 and TRBJ1-2; possible D gene TRBD1, 6 bases. The V gene lost 5 bases and the J gene lost 5 bases, with 13 bases spanning the gap. The germline CDR1 and CDR2 sequences are SGHNT and YYREEE (reference sequence). CDR3 size: 13 residues. The CDR3 bases are TGTGCCAGCAGTTCTGATACAGGGTATGGCTACACCTTC. It yields the protein CASSSDTGYGYTF. Supplemented by reference TRBV5-4 and TRBJ1-2, the full variable domain reads ETGVTQSPTHLIKTRGQQVTLRCSSQSGHNTVSWYQQALGQGPQFIFQYYREEENGRGNFPPRFSGLQFPNYSSELNVNALELDDSALYLCASSSDTGYGYTFGSGTRLTVV.

This clonotype has a count of ten or more. The genes are TRBV4-3 and TRBJ2-3; D is tentatively TRBD1 or TRBD2 (6 bases each). Germline lookup yields CDR1 LGHNA and CDR2 YSLEER. The CDR3 covers 14 residues. V was cut by 0 bases and J by 6 bases, with 10 bases left in between. The CDR3 coding sequence is TGCGCCAGCAGCCAAGATGGGGGGCGGGATACGCAGTATTTT. This gives the protein CASSQDGGRDTQYF.

The chain recombines TRBV2 with TRBJ1-2; D not resolved. Trimming took 1 base from V and 5 from J, leaving 14 bases between them. Per the germline V gene, CDR1 is SNHLY and CDR2 is FYNNEI. The CDR3 extends over 15 amino acids. CDR3 coding DNA: TGTGCCAGCAGTGAAGACAGCATGACTGGATATGGCTACACCTTC. It codes for CASSEDSMTGYGYTF.

The chain joins TRBV5-1 to TRBJ2-7; maybe TRBD1 (6 bases). The germline gives CDR1 SGHRS, CDR2 YFSETQ. This CDR3 is 16 amino acids long. The V and J ends lost 0 bases and 0 bases respectively, with 13 bases between them. Written as DNA, the CDR3 is TGCGCCAGCAGCTTGGCCATGGCACAGGGCTCCTACGAGCAGTACTTC. Encoded protein: CASSLAMAQGSYEQYF. The whole variable domain, filled in from reference TRBV5-1 and TRBJ2-7, reads KAGVTQTPRYLIKTRGQQVTLSCSPISGHRSVSWYQQTPGQGLQFLFEYFSETQRNKGNFPGRFSGRQFSNSRSEMNVSTLELGDSALYLCASSLAMAQGSYEQYFGPGTRLTVT.

This clonotype occurred many times. CDR3 sequence reads: CASSLAAEGDGELFF. The CDR3 nucleotides are TGCGCCAGCAGCTTGGCGGCAGAGGGGGACGGGGAGCTGTTTTTT. V gene TRBV5-1 combines with J gene TRBJ2-2; D perhaps matches TRBD1 (6 bases). This CDR3 region has 15 residues. Trimming left V 0 bases short and J 7 bases short, with 13 bases between. Germline CDR1 and CDR2: SGHRS and YFSETQ.

This clonotype has a handful of counts. The chain carries TRBV2 and TRBJ2-5; D gene uncertain. Germline V CDR1 and CDR2: SNHLY, FYNNEI. The CDR3 length is 15 residues. The ends were cut back, 7 bases at V and 0 bases at J, with 15 bases in the middle. The CDR3 nucleotides are TGTGCCAGCACGATCACACACGCGTACCAAGAGACCCAGTACTTC. It codes for CASTITHAYQETQYF. Full variable domain (missing parts from reference TRBV2 and TRBJ2-5): EPEVTQTPSHQVTQMGQEVILRCVPISNHLYFYWYRQILGQKVEFLVSFYNNEISEKSEIFDDQFSVERPDGSNFTLKIRSTKLEDSAMYFCASTITHAYQETQYFGPGTRLLVL.

The chain employs TRBV25-1 and TRBJ1-2, with D hard to call. Trimming cost V 4 bases and J 4 bases, with 13 bases left between them. CDR3 size: 14 residues. CDR1 MGHDK and CDR2 SYGVNS come from the germline V gene. Written as DNA, the CDR3 is TGTGCCAGCAGTGCCAGGTCCCTTGTCTATGGCTACACCTTC. This translates into CASSARSLVYGYTF.

There are many counts of this clonotype. The V gene is TRBV4-3, the J gene TRBJ2-2; weak D call: TRBD2 (6 bases). The CDR3 spans 16 residues. Germline CDR1 LGHNA, CDR2 YSLEER. The V gene lost 4 bases and the J gene lost 4 bases, with 16 bases spanning the gap. CDR3 DNA: TGCGCCAGCAGCCGAAGACTAGGGGCGGGCACCGGGGAGCTGTTTTTT. Protein sequence: CASSRRLGAGTGELFF.

This clonotype came up a few times. This CDR3 is CASSLMWVSTDTQYF. DNA of the CDR3: TGCGCCAGCAGCTTGATGTGGGTTAGCACAGATACGCAGTATTTT. The chain uses TRBV5-1 and TRBJ2-3; D gene unclear. CDR3 length equals 15 residues. Germline CDR1 is SGHRS and CDR2 is YFSETQ. Deletions cut 1 base from V and 0 bases from J, with 9 bases between.

This clonotype was found many times. This chain joins TRBV28 and TRBJ1-1, with a tentative D call TRBD1 (5 bases). The CDR3 has 16 residues. The ends were cut back, 2 bases at V and 0 bases at J, with 13 bases in the middle. Germline loops: CDR1 MDHEN, CDR2 SYDVKM. CDR3 DNA: TGTGCCAGCAGTTTAGCGACAGAGACCATGAACACTGAAGCTTTCTTT. This encodes CASSLATETMNTEAFF.

This clonotype showed up many times. This chain uses TRBV5-1 with TRBJ2-2, with D possibly TRBD2 on 7 matching bases. CDR3 length: 15 residues. Trimming left V 4 bases short and J 6 bases short, with 16 bases between. Germline V gene lookup returns CDR1 SGHRS and CDR2 YFSETQ. The CDR3 DNA reads TGCGCCAGCAGCCCCTTTCAGGGGAGGGCCGGGGAGCTGTTTTTT. This sequence encodes CASSPFQGRAGELFF.

The table lists this clonotype with many counts. The rearrangement uses TRBV27 and TRBJ1-4; TRBD1 agrees at 7 bases. The CDR3 contains 14 residues. V dropped 6 bases and J dropped 7; count of bases not matched to a gene: 8. From germline, CDR1 is MNHEY and CDR2 SMNVEV (reference sequence). CDR3 sequence: CASSRDRSVEKLFF. The CDR3 DNA sequence: TGTGCCAGCAGCCGGGACAGAAGCGTTGAAAAACTGTTTTTT.

Comment on this clonotype: This clone may be a read error of a much larger clone one base away. This chain connects TRBV27 to TRBJ1-2; no definite D call. CDR1 MNHEY and CDR2 SMNVEV come from the germline V gene (reference sequence). This CDR3 has 15 residues. Between the trimmed V and J ends, which lost 2 bases and 4 bases, there was a span of 14 bases. CDR3 DNA: TGTGCCAGCAGTTTAACGACGGTAGCTTTCTATGGCTACACCTTC. It specifies CASSLTTVAFYGYTF.

This clonotype has a count of ten or more. J is TRBJ2-3 and V is TRBV5-1; unclear D gene. This CDR3 is built from 13 residues. The germline gives CDR1 SGHRS, CDR2 YFSETQ. The germline V and J ends were trimmed by 3 bases and 6 bases, with 11 bases remaining between them. The CDR3 nucleotides read TGCGCCAGCAGCTCCCCGGGTTGGGATACGCAGTATTTT. Protein sequence: CASSSPGWDTQYF. The full variable domain, rest sourced from reference TRBV5-1 and TRBJ2-3, is KAGVTQTPRYLIKTRGQQVTLSCSPISGHRSVSWYQQTPGQGLQFLFEYFSETQRNKGNFPGRFSGRQFSNSRSEMNVSTLELGDSALYLCASSSPGWDTQYFGPGTRLTVL.

This clonotype has only a few counts. V usage is TRBV7-8 and J usage is TRBJ2-1; no clear D gene. Trimming removed 4 bases from V and 12 bases from J, with 25 bases in between. The V gene's germline CDR1 is SGHVS and CDR2 FQNEAQ. This CDR3 is built from 16 residues. The CDR3 region is CASSSTVSSWVEGQFF. Here the CDR3 DNA reads TGTGCCAGCAGCTCAACGGTCTCTTCTTGGGTGGAAGGGCAGTTCTTC.

The V and J genes are TRBV2 and TRBJ2-7, with TRBD1 as a possible D gene (6 bases). Trimming removed 7 bases at V and 3 bases at J, with 16 bases between. The CDR3 runs 14 residues. CDR1 is SNHLY, CDR2 FYNNEI, per germline. CDR3 sequence: CASKYRVGVYEQYF. The CDR3 coding sequence is TGTGCCAGCAAGTACAGGGTTGGGGTCTACGAGCAGTACTTC.

This clonotype was picked up many times. The CDR3 DNA reads TGTGCCAGCTCACCATGGGGCTCTCCGGGGGGCACAGATACGCAGTATTTT. This sequence encodes CASSPWGSPGGTDTQYF. The V gene is TRBV18, the J gene TRBJ2-3; maybe TRBD2 (6 bases). Trimming cost V 2 bases and J 1 base, with 16 bases left between them. The CDR3 covers 17 residues. CDR1 is KGHSH, CDR2 LQKENI, per germline. The full variable domain, in which reference TRBV18 and TRBJ2-3 provide the parts outside the CDR3, is NAGVMQNPRHLVRRRGQEARLRCSPMKGHSHVYWYRQLPEEGLKFMVYLQKENIIDESGMPKERFSAEFPKEGPSILRIQQVVRGDSAAYFCASSPWGSPGGTDTQYFGPGTRLTVL.